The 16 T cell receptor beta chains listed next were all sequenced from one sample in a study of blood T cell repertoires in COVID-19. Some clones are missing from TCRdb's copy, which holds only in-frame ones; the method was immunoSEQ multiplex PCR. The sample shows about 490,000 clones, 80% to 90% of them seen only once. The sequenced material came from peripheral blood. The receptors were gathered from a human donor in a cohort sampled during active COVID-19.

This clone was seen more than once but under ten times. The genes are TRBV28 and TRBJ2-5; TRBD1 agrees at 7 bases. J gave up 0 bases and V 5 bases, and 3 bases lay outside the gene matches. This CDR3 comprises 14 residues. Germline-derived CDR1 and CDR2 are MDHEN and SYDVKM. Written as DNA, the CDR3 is TGTGCCAGCAGTCAGACAGGGAACCAAGAGACCCAGTACTTC. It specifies CASSQTGNQETQYF.

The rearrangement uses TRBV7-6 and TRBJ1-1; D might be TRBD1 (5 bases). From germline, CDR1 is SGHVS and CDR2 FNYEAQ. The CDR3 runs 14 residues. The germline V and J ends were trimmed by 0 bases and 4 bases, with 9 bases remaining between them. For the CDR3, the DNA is TGTGCCAGCAGCTTAGCCTTGGGGGGCACTGAAGCTTTCTTT. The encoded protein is CASSLALGGTEAFF.

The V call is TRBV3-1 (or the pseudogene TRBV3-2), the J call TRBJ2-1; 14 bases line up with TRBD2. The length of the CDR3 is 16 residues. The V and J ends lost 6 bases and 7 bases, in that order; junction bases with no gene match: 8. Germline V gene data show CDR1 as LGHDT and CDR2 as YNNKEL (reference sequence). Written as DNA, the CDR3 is TGTGCCAGCAGACGGGGACTAGCGGGAGACCGAAATGAGCAGTTCTTC. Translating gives CASRRGLAGDRNEQFF.

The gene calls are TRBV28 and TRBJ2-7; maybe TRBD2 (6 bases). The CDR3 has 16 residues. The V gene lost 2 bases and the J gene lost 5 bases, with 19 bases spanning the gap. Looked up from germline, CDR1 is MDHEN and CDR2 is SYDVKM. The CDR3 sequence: CASSLAGSAGTNEQYF. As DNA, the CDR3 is TGTGCCAGCAGTTTAGCTGGTTCCGCGGGAACGAACGAGCAGTACTTC.

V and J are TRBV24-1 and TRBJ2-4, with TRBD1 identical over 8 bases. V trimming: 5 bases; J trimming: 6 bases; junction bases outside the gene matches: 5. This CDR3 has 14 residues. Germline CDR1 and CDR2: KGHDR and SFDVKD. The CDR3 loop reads CATSAGQGPNIQYF. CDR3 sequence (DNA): TGTGCCACCAGTGCTGGACAGGGACCAAACATTCAGTACTTC.

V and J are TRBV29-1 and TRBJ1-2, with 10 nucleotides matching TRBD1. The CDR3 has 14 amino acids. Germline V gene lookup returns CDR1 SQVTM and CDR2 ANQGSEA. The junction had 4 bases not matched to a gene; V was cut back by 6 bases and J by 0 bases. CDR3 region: CSVGQGSSNYGYTF. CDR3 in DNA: TGCAGCGTGGGACAGGGGTCCTCTAACTATGGCTACACCTTC.

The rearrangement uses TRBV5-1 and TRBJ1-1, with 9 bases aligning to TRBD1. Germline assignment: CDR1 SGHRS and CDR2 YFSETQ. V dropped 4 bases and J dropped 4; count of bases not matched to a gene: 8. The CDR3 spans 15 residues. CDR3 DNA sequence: TGCGCCAGCAGCCTGGGGGACAGGGACGCCACTGAAGCTTTCTTT. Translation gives CASSLGDRDATEAFF.

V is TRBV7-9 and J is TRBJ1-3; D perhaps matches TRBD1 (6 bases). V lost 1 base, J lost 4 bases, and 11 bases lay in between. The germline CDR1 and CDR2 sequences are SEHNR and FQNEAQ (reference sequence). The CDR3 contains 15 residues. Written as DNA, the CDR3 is TGTGCCAGCAGCTTAGTTGGGACAATCGGAAACACCATATATTTT. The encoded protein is CASSLVGTIGNTIYF.

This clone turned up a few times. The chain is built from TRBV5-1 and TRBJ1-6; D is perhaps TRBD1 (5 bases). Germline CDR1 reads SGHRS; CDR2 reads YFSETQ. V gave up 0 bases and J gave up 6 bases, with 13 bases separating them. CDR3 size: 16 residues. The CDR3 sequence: CASSLDGGFSNSPLHF. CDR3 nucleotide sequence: TGCGCCAGCAGCTTGGACGGGGGGTTTAGTAATTCACCCCTCCACTTT.

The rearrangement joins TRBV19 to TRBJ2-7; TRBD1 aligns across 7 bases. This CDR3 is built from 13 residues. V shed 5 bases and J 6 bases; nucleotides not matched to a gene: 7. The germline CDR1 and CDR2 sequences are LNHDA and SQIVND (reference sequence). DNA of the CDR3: TGTGCCAGTAGTCGACAAAACAGGGGCGAGCAGTACTTC. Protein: CASSRQNRGEQYF.

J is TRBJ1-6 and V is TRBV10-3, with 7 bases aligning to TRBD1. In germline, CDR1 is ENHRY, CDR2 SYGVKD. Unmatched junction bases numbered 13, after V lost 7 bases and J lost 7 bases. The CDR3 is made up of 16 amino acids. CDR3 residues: CAITSSLDRQNSPLHF. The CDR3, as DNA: TGTGCCATCACCTCATCCCTGGACAGGCAAAATTCACCCCTCCACTTT.

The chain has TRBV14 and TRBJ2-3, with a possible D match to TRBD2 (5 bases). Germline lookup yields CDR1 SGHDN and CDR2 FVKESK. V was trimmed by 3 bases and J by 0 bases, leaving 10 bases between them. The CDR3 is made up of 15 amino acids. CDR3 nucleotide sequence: TGTGCCAGCAGCCAGAGGGTACCTAGCACAGATACGCAGTATTTT. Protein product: CASSQRVPSTDTQYF.

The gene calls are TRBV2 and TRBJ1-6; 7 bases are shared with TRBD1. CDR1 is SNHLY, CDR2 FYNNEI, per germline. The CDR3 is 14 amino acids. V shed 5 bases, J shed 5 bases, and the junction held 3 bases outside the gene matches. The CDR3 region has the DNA TGTGCCAGCAGTTGGGGGACAGATAATTCACCCCTCCACTTT. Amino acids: CASSWGTDNSPLHF.

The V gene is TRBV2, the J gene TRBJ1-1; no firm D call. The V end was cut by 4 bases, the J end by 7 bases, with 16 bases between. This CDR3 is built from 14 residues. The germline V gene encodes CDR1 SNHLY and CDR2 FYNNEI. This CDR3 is CASSGGLNTLEAFF. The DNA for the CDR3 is TGTGCCAGCAGTGGAGGGCTCAACACACTTGAAGCTTTCTTT.

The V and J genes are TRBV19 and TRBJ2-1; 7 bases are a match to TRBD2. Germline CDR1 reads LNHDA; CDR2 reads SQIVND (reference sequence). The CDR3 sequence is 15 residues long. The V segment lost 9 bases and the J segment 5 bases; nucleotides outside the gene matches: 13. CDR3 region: CASNHGLGSDNEQFF. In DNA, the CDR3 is TGTGCCAGCAACCATGGACTAGGGAGTGACAATGAGCAGTTCTTC.

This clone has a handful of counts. CDR3 residues: CASSQRTGVSPLHF. The CDR3 DNA sequence: TGTGCCAGCAGCCAAAGGACAGGGGTTTCACCCCTCCACTTT. V gene TRBV3-1 (or the pseudogene TRBV3-2) combines with J gene TRBJ1-6; 9 positions match TRBD1. Germline V gene sequence: CDR1 LGHDT, CDR2 YNNKEL (reference sequence). V shed 2 bases, J shed 9 bases, and the junction held 2 bases outside the gene matches. CDR3 length: 14 residues.